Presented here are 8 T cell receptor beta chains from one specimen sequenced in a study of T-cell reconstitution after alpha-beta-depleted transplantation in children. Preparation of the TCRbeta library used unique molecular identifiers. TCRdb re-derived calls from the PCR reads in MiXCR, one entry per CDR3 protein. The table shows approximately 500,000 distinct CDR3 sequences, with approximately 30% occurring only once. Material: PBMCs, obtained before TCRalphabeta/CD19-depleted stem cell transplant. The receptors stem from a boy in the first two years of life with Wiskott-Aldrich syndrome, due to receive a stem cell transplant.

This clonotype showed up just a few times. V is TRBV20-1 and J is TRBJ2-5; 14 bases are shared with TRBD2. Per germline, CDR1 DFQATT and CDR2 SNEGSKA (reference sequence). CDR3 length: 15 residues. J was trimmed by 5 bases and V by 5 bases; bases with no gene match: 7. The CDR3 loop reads CSAWTSGRWWETQYF. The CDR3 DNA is TGCAGTGCTTGGACTAGCGGGAGGTGGTGGGAGACCCAGTACTTC.

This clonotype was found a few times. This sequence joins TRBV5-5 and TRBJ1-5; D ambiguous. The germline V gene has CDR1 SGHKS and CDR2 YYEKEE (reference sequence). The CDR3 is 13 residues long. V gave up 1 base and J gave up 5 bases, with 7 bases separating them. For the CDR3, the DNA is TGTGCCAGCAGCTTGTATGGATATCAGCCCCAGCATTTT. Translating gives CASSLYGYQPQHF.

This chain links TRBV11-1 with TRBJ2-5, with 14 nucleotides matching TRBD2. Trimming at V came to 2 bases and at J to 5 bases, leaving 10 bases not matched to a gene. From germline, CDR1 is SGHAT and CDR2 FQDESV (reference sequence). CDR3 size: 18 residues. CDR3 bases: TGTGCCAGCAGCTTATCGGGACTAGCGGGAGTAGCTGGTGAGACCCAGTACTTC. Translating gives CASSLSGLAGVAGETQYF.

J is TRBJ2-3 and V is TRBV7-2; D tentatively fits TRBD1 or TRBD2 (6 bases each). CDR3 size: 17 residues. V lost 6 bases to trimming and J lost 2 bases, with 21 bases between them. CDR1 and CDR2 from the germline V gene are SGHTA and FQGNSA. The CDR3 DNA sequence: TGTGCCAGCAGAAGGGGGGCGGGCCGTGATGACACAGATACGCAGTATTTT. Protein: CASRRGAGRDDTDTQYF. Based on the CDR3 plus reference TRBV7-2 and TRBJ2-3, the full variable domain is GAGVSQSPSNKVTEKGKDVELRCDPISGHTALYWYRQSLGQGLEFLIYFQGNSAPDKSGLPSDRFSAERTGGSVSTLTIQRTQQEDSAVYLCASRRGAGRDDTDTQYFGPGTRLTVL.

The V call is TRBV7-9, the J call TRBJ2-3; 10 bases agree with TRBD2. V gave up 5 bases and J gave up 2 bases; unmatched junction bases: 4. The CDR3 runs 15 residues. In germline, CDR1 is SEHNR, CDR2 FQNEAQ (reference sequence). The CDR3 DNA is TGTGCCAGCAGCATAAGCGGGAGGGACACAGATACGCAGTATTTT. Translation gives CASSISGRDTDTQYF. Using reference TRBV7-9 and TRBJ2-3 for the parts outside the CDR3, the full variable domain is DTGVSQNPRHKITKRGQNVTFRCDPISEHNRLYWYRQTLGQGPEFLTYFQNEAQLEKSRLLSDRFSAERPKGSFSTLEIQRTEQGDSAMYLCASSISGRDTDTQYFGPGTRLTVL.

DNA for the CDR3: TGCGCCAGCAGCTTGTCGACTAGCGGGAGGGGGAATACGCAGTATTTT. Amino acids: CASSLSTSGRGNTQYF. V is TRBV5-1 and J is TRBJ2-3; TRBD2 aligns across 14 bases. The germline gives CDR1 SGHRS, CDR2 YFSETQ. J lost 7 bases, V lost 1 base, and 5 bases had no gene match. The CDR3 is made up of 16 amino acids.

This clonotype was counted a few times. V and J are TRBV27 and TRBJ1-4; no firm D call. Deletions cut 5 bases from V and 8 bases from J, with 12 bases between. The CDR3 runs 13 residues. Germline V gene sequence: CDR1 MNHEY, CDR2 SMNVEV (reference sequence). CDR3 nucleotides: TGTGCCAGCAGTCTCTTCCGGAGCGAAAAACTGTTTTTT. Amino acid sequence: CASSLFRSEKLFF.

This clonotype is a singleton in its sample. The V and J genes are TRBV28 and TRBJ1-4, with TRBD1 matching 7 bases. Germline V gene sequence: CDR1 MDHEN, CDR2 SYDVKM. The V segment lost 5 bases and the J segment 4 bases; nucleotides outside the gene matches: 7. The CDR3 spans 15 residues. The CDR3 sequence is CASSRKTGINEKLFF. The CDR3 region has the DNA TGTGCCAGCAGTCGAAAGACAGGGATTAATGAAAAACTGTTTTTT.